The present T cell receptor beta chain was sequenced within a study of Graves' ophthalmopathy and Graves' hyperthyroidism. The study, taken as a whole, reports: Using a 13-signature model, the authors split ophthalmopathy from stable hyperthyroidism, with approximately 88% sensitivity and 80% to 84% specificity.

Moderate-to-severe activity, CAS ≥3, NOSPECS ≥4 and duration under 3 months were recorded for donors with ophthalmopathy. Patients were excluded if they had other autoimmune diseases or uncontrolled infections, and likewise if pregnancy or lactation applied. Beta-chain TCR CDR3 regions were amplified from RNA transcripts. The workflow started with a first-round RT-PCR run with HTBI primers and then moved on to a second-round multiplex PCR. TCRdb processed the multiplex PCR reads anew with MiXCR; each CDR3 protein has one entry. This table holds 300,000 or so distinct CDR3 sequences, 17% found once. This clonotype showed up many times. Its antigen is not identified. The source is an adult man with Graves' ophthalmopathy. Sequenced sample: peripheral blood.

CDR3 sequence reads: CASKSTGVKIGELFF. The DNA for the CDR3 is TGTGCCAGCAAAAGTACGGGGGTGAAAATCGGGGAGCTGTTTTTT. V gene TRBV6-5 combines with J gene TRBJ2-2; D may be TRBD2 (6 bases). Trimming shortened V by 7 bases and J by 7 bases, and 19 bases separated the two germline ends. Germline CDR1 MNHEY, CDR2 SVGAGI. CDR3 size: 15 residues.